Below are 12 T cell receptor beta chains sequenced from a single sample in a study of blood T cell repertoires in COVID-19. Libraries were prepared by immunoSEQ multiplex PCR; TCRdb keeps only in-frame clonotypes and omits some of them. In the table there are 110,000 or so clones, 85% to 90% of which are singletons. The specimen sequenced was peripheral blood. These receptors originate from a woman in her 50s with acute or convalescent COVID-19.

The genes are TRBV19 and TRBJ1-1, with a tentative D call TRBD1 (5 bases). This CDR3 has 14 residues. V shed 1 base and J shed 5 bases, with 11 bases lying between them. From germline, CDR1 is LNHDA and CDR2 SQIVND (reference sequence). The CDR3 coding sequence is TGTGCCAGTAGTATAGTAGGGGTTAGGACTGAAGCTTTCTTT. This codes for CASSIVGVRTEAFF.

This chain links TRBV19 with TRBJ2-2; tentatively, D is TRBD1 (6 bases). Trimming shortened V by 6 bases and J by 4 bases, and 12 bases separated the two germline ends. The CDR3 has 14 amino acids. Looked up from germline, CDR1 is LNHDA and CDR2 is SQIVND (reference sequence). The CDR3 loop reads CASSRDITTGELFF. The CDR3, as DNA: TGTGCCAGTAGCCGGGACATAACCACCGGGGAGCTGTTTTTT. The whole variable domain, remainder taken from reference TRBV19 and TRBJ2-2, is DGGITQSPKYLFRKEGQNVTLSCEQNLNHDAMYWYRQDPGQGLRLIYYSQIVNDFQKGDIAEGYSVSREKKESFPLTVTSAQKNPTAFYLCASSRDITTGELFFGEGSRLTVL.

The CDR3, as DNA: TGTGCCAGCCGCCTTTCTCTCGACAGGAACACTGAAGCTTTCTTT. Encoded protein: CASRLSLDRNTEAFF. The chain employs TRBV18 and TRBJ1-1; D might be TRBD1 (5 bases). The germline V gene encodes CDR1 KGHSH and CDR2 LQKENI. Trimming pared 8 bases from V and 1 base from J, leaving 17 bases between. The CDR3 consists of 15 residues.

The chain links TRBV6-5 to TRBJ1-2; tentatively, D is TRBD1 (6 bases). The germline CDR1 and CDR2 sequences are MNHEY and SVGAGI. The CDR3 contains 15 residues. V was clipped by 10 bases and J by 4 bases, with 22 bases between them. The CDR3 spells CATERTANYPYGYTF. DNA for the CDR3: TGTGCCACCGAAAGGACAGCGAACTACCCCTATGGCTACACCTTC.

The chain has TRBV15 and TRBJ1-5; 8 bases map to TRBD1. V shed 0 bases, J shed 15 bases, and the junction held 7 bases outside the gene matches. The germline CDR1 and CDR2 sequences are LNHNV and YYDKDF (reference sequence). CDR3 length: 13 amino acids. This chain's CDR3 is CATSRDVGQGMHF. The CDR3 nucleotides are TGTGCCACCAGCAGAGATGTAGGACAGGGTATGCATTTT.

The rearrangement joins TRBV6-6 to TRBJ1-2; D not resolved. Germline CDR1 reads MNHNY; CDR2 reads SVGAGI (reference sequence). The CDR3 extends over 11 amino acids. Trimming pared 6 bases from V and 7 bases from J, leaving 9 bases between. In DNA form, the CDR3 reads TGTGCCAGCAGCCAGGAGGGTGGCTACACCTTC. Translating gives CASSQEGGYTF.

The genes are TRBV9 and TRBJ1-3; TRBD1 matches at 7 bases. V trimming: 4 bases; J trimming: 4 bases; junction bases outside the gene matches: 11. This CDR3 spans 16 amino acids. CDR1 is SGDLS and CDR2 is YYNGEE in the germline V gene. The CDR3, as DNA: TGTGCCAGCAGCTCCAACAGGGGTTCAGGCGGAAACACCATATATTTT. Translation: CASSSNRGSGGNTIYF.

This clone appeared once. The genes are TRBV29-1 and TRBJ2-3; D call uncertain. V lost 8 bases and J lost 2, with 11 bases in between. In germline, CDR1 is SQVTM, CDR2 ANQGSEA. The CDR3 is 12 amino acids. CDR3 sequence: CSTRLFTDTQYF. In DNA, the CDR3 is TGCAGCACGAGGCTTTTCACAGATACGCAGTATTTT.

The V call is TRBV19, the J call TRBJ1-1, with TRBD1 matching over 9 bases. After removal of 6 bases from V and 2 bases from J, the junction contained 7 bases not matched to a gene. Germline V lookup: CDR1 LNHDA, CDR2 SQIVND (reference sequence). The CDR3 covers 15 residues. The CDR3 region is CASSRTGAFNTEAFF. The CDR3 bases are TGTGCCAGTAGCCGGACAGGGGCGTTTAACACTGAAGCTTTCTTT. Supplemented by reference TRBV19 and TRBJ1-1, the full variable domain reads DGGITQSPKYLFRKEGQNVTLSCEQNLNHDAMYWYRQDPGQGLRLIYYSQIVNDFQKGDIAEGYSVSREKKESFPLTVTSAQKNPTAFYLCASSRTGAFNTEAFFGQGTRLTVV.

The chain has TRBV20-1 and TRBJ2-7; possibly TRBD2 for D (6 bases). Germline values: CDR1 DFQATT, CDR2 SNEGSKA (reference sequence). V was pared by 3 bases and J by 4 bases, with 13 bases between. The CDR3 is 13 amino acids. CDR3 DNA sequence: TGCAGTGCTAGTGCGGGGATGGCTTACGAGCAGTACTTC. Protein product: CSASAGMAYEQYF.

This chain uses TRBV10-3 with TRBJ1-2, with D uncertain. Germline CDR1 and CDR2: ENHRY and SYGVKD. Trimming shortened V by 3 bases and J by 1 base, and 6 bases separated the two germline ends. The length of the CDR3 is 13 residues. This CDR3 reads CAISDGGNYGYTF. For the CDR3, the DNA is TGTGCCATCAGTGATGGCGGTAACTATGGCTACACCTTC.

The genes are TRBV7-8 and TRBJ1-3; perhaps TRBD1 as D (5 bases). Trimming cost V 2 bases and J 2 bases, with 7 bases left between them. Germline V gene sequence: CDR1 SGHVS, CDR2 FQNEAQ. CDR3 length equals 14 residues. CDR3 in DNA: TGTGCCAGCAGCTTACAGGGTCCTGGAAACACCATATATTTT. It translates to CASSLQGPGNTIYF.